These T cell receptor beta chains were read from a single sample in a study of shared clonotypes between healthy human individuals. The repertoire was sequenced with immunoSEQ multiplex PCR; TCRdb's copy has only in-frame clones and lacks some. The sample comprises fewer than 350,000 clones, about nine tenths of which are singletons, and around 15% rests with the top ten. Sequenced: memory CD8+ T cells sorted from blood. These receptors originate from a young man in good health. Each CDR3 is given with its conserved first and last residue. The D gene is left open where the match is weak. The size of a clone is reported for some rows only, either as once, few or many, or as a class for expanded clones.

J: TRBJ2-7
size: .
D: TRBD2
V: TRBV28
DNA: TGTGCCAGCACCCCGCGGGGGTCCCCCTACGAGCAGTACTTC
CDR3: CASTPRGSPYEQYF

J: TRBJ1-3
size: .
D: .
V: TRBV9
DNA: TGTGCCAGCAGCGTACGGGGTAGAGCTGGAAACACCATATATTTT
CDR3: CASSVRGRAGNTIYF

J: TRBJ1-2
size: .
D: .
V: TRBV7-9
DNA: TGTGCCAGCAGCTTAGTCTTGGGATATGGCTACACCTTC
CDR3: CASSLVLGYGYTF

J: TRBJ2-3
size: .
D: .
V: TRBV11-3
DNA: TGTGCCAGCAGCTTAGGTTCTCACCGAGGAGATACGCAGTATTTT
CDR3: CASSLGSHRGDTQYF

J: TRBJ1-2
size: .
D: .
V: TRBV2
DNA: TGTGCCAGCATCAAAGAGGAGGTCTTCTATGGCTACACCTTC
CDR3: CASIKEEVFYGYTF

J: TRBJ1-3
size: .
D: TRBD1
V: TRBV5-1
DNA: TGCGCCAGCAGCTTGGCCCCACAGGGGGATGGAAACACCATATATTTT
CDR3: CASSLAPQGDGNTIYF

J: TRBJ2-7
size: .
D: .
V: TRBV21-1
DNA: TGTGCCAGCAGCAAAACTTGTCCGCGGCAAAACTACGAGCAGTACTTC
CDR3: CASSKTCPRQNYEQYF

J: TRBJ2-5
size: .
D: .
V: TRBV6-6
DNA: TGTGCCAGCAGTTACTCGATACTAGCCCAGTACTTC
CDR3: CASSYSILAQYF

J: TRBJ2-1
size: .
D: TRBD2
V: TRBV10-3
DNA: TGTGCCACCGCTGGGGCTAGCGGGAGAAATGAGCAGTTCTTC
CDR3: CATAGASGRNEQFF

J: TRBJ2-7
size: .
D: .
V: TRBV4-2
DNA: TGTGCCAGCAGCCGCGCGAGGTGGAGGGACCACCATCCTGTCAGCTCCTACGAGCAGTACTTC
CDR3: CASSRARWRDHHPVSSYEQYF

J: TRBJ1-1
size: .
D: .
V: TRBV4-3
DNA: TGCGCCAGCAGCCAAACGGGGAACACTGAAGCTTTCTTT
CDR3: CASSQTGNTEAFF

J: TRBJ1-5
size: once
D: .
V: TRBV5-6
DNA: TGTGCCAGCAGCTTGGACAAGAGAAATCAGCCCCAGCATTTT
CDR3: CASSLDKRNQPQHF

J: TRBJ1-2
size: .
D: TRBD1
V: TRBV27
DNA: TGTGCCAGCAGTCCCTCGACAGGGGTAATTAACTATGGCTACACCTTC
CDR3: CASSPSTGVINYGYTF

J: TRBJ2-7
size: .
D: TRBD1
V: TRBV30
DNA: TGTGCCTGGAGTGAGACAGGGCCTGGGGAGCAGTACTTC
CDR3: CAWSETGPGEQYF

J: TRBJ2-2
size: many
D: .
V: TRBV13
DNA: TGTGCCAGCAGCTTGGACAGTTCGAACACCGGGGAGCTGTTTTTT
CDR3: CASSLDSSNTGELFF

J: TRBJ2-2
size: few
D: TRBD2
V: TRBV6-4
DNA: TGTGCCAGCAGTGACTCTGCGGGAGATACCGGGGAGCTGTTTTTT
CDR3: CASSDSAGDTGELFF

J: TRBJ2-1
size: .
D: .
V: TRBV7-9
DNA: TGTGCCAGCAGCACAGACGGTAGGCAGGAGCAGTTCTTC
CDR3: CASSTDGRQEQFF

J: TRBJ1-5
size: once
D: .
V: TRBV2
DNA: TGTGCCAGCGGATTAGGAGACAATCAGCCCCAGCATTTT
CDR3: CASGLGDNQPQHF

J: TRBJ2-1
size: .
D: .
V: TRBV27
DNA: TGTGCCAGCAGTTTGCTAGGAGAGTCCTACAATGAGCAGTTCTTC
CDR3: CASSLLGESYNEQFF

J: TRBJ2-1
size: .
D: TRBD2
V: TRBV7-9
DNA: TGTGCCAGCAGCAGACCGCGGGGGAGCTCCTACAATGAGCAGTTCTTC
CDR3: CASSRPRGSSYNEQFF

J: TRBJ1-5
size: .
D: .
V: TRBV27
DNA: TGTGCCAGCAGTGGGTATCGCCCCAATCAGCCCCAGCATTTT
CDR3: CASSGYRPNQPQHF

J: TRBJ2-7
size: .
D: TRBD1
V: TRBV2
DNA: TGTGCCAGCAGTACCGACAGGGCCTACGAGCAGTACTTC
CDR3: CASSTDRAYEQYF

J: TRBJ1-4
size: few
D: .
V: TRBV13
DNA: TGTGCCAGCAGCTTAGGCAACGATGAAAAACTGTTTTTT
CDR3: CASSLGNDEKLFF

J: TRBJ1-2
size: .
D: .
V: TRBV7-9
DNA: TGTGCCAGCAGCTTGGCGACAGGAGCTAACTATGGCTACACCTTC
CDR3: CASSLATGANYGYTF

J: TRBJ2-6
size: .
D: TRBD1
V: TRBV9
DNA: TGTGCCAGCAGCGTAGAACAGGGGGTCTCTGGGGCCAACGTCCTGACTTTC
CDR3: CASSVEQGVSGANVLTF

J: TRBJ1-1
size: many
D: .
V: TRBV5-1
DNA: TGCGCCAGCAGCTTGGCAGCCCTCGGGGGATGGACTGAAGCTTTCTTT
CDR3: CASSLAALGGWTEAFF

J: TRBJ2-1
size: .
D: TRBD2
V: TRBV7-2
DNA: TGTGCCAGCAGCTTAGAGCGCGTAGCGGGGGGGCGATTTGAGCAGTTCTTC
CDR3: CASSLERVAGGRFEQFF

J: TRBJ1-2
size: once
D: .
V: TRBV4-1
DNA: TGCGCCAGCAGCCAAGATTTCCGGGGCTACACCTTC
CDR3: CASSQDFRGYTF

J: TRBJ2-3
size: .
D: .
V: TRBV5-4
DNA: TGTGCCAGCAGCTTGAGTCGCAGGGAGAGGGCAGATACGCAGTATTTT
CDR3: CASSLSRRERADTQYF